The 5 T cell receptor beta chains listed next were all sequenced from one sample in a study of Ad26.COV2.S vaccination and SARS-CoV-2 variants. Libraries were prepared by immunoSEQ multiplex PCR; TCRdb keeps only in-frame clonotypes and omits some of them. The sample includes 150,000 to 200,000 clones, around nine tenths of them seen just once. The material sequenced was peripheral blood, taken after recovery from COVID-19. These receptors were collected from a human donor who had recovered from COVID-19.

The genes are TRBV21-1 and TRBJ2-7; the table gives TRBD2 as D, unverified against the DNA. TRBV21-1 is assigned pseudogene status. The CDR3 spans 18 residues. The CDR3 DNA follows: TGTGCCAGCAGCACCCGTGGGCATACTAGCGGAGCTTATTACGAGCAGTACTTC. Translation: CASSTRGHTSGAYYEQYF.

The chain joins TRBV18 to TRBJ2-7; unclear D gene. The V gene lost 3 bases and the J gene lost 3 bases, with 6 bases spanning the gap. Germline loops: CDR1 KGHSH, CDR2 LQKENI. This CDR3 region has 12 residues. CDR3 in DNA: TGTGCCAGCTCACCTTCGGTCTACGAGCAGTACTTC. The encoded protein is CASSPSVYEQYF. Complete variable domain (other parts from reference TRBV18 and TRBJ2-7): NAGVMQNPRHLVRRRGQEARLRCSPMKGHSHVYWYRQLPEEGLKFMVYLQKENIIDESGMPKERFSAEFPKEGPSILRIQQVVRGDSAAYFCASSPSVYEQYFGPGTRLTVT.

The V call is TRBV11-3, the J call TRBJ2-7; D gene uncertain. The CDR3 loop spans 13 amino acids. Germline CDR1 is SGHNT and CDR2 is YENEEA. V lost 5 bases to trimming and J lost 3 bases, with 11 bases between them. CDR3 DNA: TGTGCCAGCAGCCCCGGACGGTACTACGAGCAGTACTTC. Amino acids: CASSPGRYYEQYF.

The V and J genes are TRBV5-4 and TRBJ2-1; weak D call: TRBD1 (6 bases). V was trimmed by 5 bases and J by 9 bases, leaving 21 bases between them. Germline V lookup: CDR1 SGHNT, CDR2 YYREEE (reference sequence). There are 15 residues in the CDR3. CDR3 region: CASRPVAGEGSEQFF. The CDR3 nucleotides read TGTGCCAGCAGACCTGTGGCAGGGGAAGGGAGTGAGCAGTTCTTC.

The chain joins TRBV5-1 to TRBJ2-1, with TRBD2 as a possible D gene (6 bases). This CDR3 is built from 14 residues. In germline, CDR1 is SGHRS, CDR2 YFSETQ. V was shortened by 3 bases and J by 7 bases, with 14 bases between the two germline ends. CDR3 residues: CASSWGEVRNEQFF. CDR3 DNA sequence: TGCGCCAGCAGCTGGGGGGAGGTAAGGAATGAGCAGTTCTTC.